This TCR beta chain was obtained from a study of response to subunit inactivated influenza vaccine. This clonotype was found a few times. Its antigen remains unknown. V was clipped by 5 bases and J by 5 bases; unmatched bases: 4. Germline-derived CDR1 and CDR2 are SGHAT and FQNNGV. The CDR3 is 14 residues long. Each CDR3 protein gets one entry after TCRdb re-called the RT-PCR reads with MiXCR. The sample carries about 780,000 distinct CDR3 sequences, approximately 18% recorded once. Findings and caveats of the study: Few additional T cells are recruited per seasonal influenza vaccination, authors suggested.

Sequencing was performed on PBMCs from blood, taken around 5 days after vaccination. The clonotype comes from a man between 45 and 60 years old who received an inactivated influenza vaccine. The chain is built from TRBV11-2 and TRBJ2-7; 12 bases align to TRBD2. This CDR3 reads CASSPLAGGNEQYF. The CDR3 nucleotides read TGTGCCAGCAGCCCCCTAGCGGGGGGGAACGAGCAGTACTTC.